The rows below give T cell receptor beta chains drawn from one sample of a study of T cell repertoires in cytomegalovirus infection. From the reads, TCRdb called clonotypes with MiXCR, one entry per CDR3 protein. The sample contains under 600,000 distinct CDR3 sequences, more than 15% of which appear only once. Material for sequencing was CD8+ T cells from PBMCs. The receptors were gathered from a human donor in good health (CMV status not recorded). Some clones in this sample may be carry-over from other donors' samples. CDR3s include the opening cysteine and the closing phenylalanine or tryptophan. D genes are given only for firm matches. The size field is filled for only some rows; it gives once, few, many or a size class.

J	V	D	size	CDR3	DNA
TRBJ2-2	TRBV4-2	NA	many	CASSHLAGGTGELFF	TGTGCCAGCAGCCACCTTGCCGGGGGCACCGGGGAGCTGTTTTTT
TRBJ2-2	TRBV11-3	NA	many	CASSFGDGELFF	TGTGCCAGCAGCTTCGGGGACGGGGAGCTGTTTTTT
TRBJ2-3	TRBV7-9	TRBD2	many	CASTLAGEFTDTQYF	TGTGCCAGCACCTTAGCGGGGGAGTTTACAGATACGCAGTATTTT
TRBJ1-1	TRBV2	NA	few	CASSTTGRTEAFF	TGTGCCAGCAGTACTACAGGGAGGACTGAAGCTTTCTTT
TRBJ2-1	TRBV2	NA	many	CATPQGERSSF	TGTGCCACCCCACAGGGAGAGAGGTCCTCCTTC
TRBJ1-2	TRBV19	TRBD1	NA	CASSTVLEGGQGLGYTF	TGTGCCAGTAGTACTGTACTCGAGGGGGGACAGGGACTTGGCTACACCTTC
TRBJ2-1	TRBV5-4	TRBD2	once	CASSPDSLAGGAYNEQFF	TGTGCCAGCAGCCCAGATTCCTTAGCGGGGGGCGCCTACAATGAGCAGTTCTTC
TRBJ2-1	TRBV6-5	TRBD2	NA	CASKLRSGVYNEQFF	TGTGCCAGCAAGTTAAGAAGCGGGGTCTACAATGAGCAGTTCTTC
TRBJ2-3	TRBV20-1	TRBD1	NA	CSARDTGTGITDTQYF	TGCAGTGCTAGAGATACCGGGACAGGAATAACAGATACGCAGTATTTT
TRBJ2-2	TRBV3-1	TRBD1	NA	CASSPYRGRNTGELFF	TGTGCCAGCAGCCCGTACAGGGGCCGGAACACCGGGGAGCTGTTTTTT
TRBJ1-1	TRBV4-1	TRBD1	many	CASSQTGTGAEAFF	TGCGCCAGCAGCCAAACCGGGACAGGAGCTGAAGCTTTCTTT
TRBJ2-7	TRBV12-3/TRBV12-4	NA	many	CASSHPGDEQYF	TGTGCCAGCAGTCACCCGGGGGACGAGCAGTACTTC
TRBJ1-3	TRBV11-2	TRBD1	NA	CASSPGTGATGNTIYF	TGTGCCAGCAGCCCAGGGACAGGCGCCACTGGAAACACCATATATTTT
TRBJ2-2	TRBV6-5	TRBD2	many	CASSPLNGAGDGELFF	TGTGCCAGCAGTCCTCTAAACGGGGCGGGAGACGGGGAGCTGTTTTTT
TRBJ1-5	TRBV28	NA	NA	CASSFGENQPQHF	TGTGCCAGCAGTTTCGGCGAAAATCAGCCCCAGCATTTT
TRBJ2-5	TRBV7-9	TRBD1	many	CASSLQAGLGQGVSETQYF	TGTGCCAGCAGCCTCCAGGCGGGACTTGGACAGGGGGTCTCAGAGACCCAGTACTTC
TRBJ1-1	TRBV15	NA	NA	CATSKPSGTEAFF	TGTGCCACCAGCAAGCCGTCCGGAACTGAAGCTTTCTTT